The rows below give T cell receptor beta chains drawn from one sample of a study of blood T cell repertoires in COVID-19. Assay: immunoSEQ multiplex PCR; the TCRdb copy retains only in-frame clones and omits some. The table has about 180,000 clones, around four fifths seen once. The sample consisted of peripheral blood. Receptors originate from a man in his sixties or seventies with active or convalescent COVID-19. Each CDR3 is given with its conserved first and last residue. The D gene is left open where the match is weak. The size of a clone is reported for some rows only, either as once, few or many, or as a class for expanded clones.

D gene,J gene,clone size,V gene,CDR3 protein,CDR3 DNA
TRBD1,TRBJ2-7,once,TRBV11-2,CASSVPGQGSYEQYF,TGTGCCAGCAGTGTACCGGGACAGGGGTCCTACGAGCAGTACTTC
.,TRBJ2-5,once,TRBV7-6,CASSPYRVYQETQYF,TGTGCCAGCAGCCCATACAGGGTGTACCAAGAGACCCAGTACTTC
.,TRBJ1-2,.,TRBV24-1,CATTHRESYTF,TGTGCCACCACTCACAGGGAGAGCTACACCTTC
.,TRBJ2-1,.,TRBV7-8,CASSFTPRDEQFF,TGTGCCAGCAGCTTCACTCCCCGGGATGAGCAGTTCTTC
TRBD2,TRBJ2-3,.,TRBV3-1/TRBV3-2,CASSQFGGFTDTQYF,TGTGCCAGCAGCCAATTCGGGGGGTTCACAGATACGCAGTATTTT
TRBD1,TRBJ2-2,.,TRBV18,CASSPGTGATTGELFF,TGTGCCAGCTCACCAGGGACAGGAGCGACCACCGGGGAGCTGTTTTTT
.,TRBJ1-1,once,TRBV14,CASSPPSARGIAFF,TGTGCCAGCAGCCCCCCGTCGGCCCGGGGGATAGCTTTCTTT
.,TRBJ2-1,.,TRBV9,CASSVDHGGQGNEQFF,TGTGCCAGCAGCGTAGATCACGGGGGGCAGGGGAATGAGCAGTTCTTC
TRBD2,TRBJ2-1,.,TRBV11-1,CASSSRLAGLNEQFF,TGTGCCAGCAGCTCCAGACTAGCGGGACTTAATGAGCAGTTCTTC
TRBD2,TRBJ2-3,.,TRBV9,CASSVGTSGGLNTDTQYF,TGTGCCAGCAGCGTAGGGACTAGCGGGGGGCTTAACACAGATACGCAGTATTTT
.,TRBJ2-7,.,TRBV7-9,CASSLQQGSEQYF,TGTGCCAGCAGCCTACAACAGGGAAGCGAGCAGTACTTC
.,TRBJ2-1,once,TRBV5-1,CASSLAPGGWEQFF,TGCGCCAGCAGCTTGGCACCGGGGGGCTGGGAGCAGTTCTTC
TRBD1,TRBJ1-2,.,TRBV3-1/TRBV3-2,CASSQGKTGYGYTF,TGTGCCAGCAGCCAAGGAAAGACAGGGTATGGCTACACCTTC
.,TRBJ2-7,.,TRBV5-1,CASSPGQEGSYEQYF,TGCGCCAGCAGCCCTGGACAGGAGGGATCCTACGAGCAGTACTTC
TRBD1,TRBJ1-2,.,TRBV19,CASSTAGTGVYGYTF,TGTGCCAGTAGTACCGCCGGGACAGGGGTCTATGGCTACACCTTC
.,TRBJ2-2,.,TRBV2,CASSRGTGELFF,TGTGCCAGCAGTCGAGGAACCGGGGAGCTGTTTTTT
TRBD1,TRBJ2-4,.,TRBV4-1,CASSQEWGTVGAKNIQYF,TGCGCCAGCAGCCAAGAGTGGGGGACAGTCGGGGCCAAAAACATTCAGTACTTC
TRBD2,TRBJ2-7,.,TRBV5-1,CASSRGLAGVSYEQYF,TGCGCCAGCAGCAGGGGACTAGCGGGAGTATCCTACGAGCAGTACTTC
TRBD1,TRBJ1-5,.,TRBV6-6,CASSYDDGTGAQHF,TGTGCCAGCAGTTACGATGACGGGACAGGGGCCCAGCATTTT
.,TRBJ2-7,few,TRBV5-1,CASRSDTGTYEQYF,TGCGCCAGCAGGTCTGACACTGGAACCTACGAGCAGTACTTC
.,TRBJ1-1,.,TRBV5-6,CASSLFFIPPEAFF,TGTGCCAGCAGCTTGTTTTTCATTCCCCCCGAAGCTTTCTTT
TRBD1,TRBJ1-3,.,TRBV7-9,CASSPGQGGGGNTIYF,TGTGCCAGCAGCCCGGGACAGGGCGGTGGCGGAAACACCATATATTTT
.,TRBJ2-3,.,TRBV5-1,CASSLLSQGGRDTQYF,TGCGCCAGCAGCTTGCTGTCACAGGGAGGGAGAGATACGCAGTATTTT
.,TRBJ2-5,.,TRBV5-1,CASSNLAYQETQYF,TGCGCCAGCAGCAATCTAGCGTACCAAGAGACCCAGTACTTC
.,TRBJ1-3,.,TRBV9,CASSVAGVEGRSGNTIYF,TGTGCCAGCAGCGTAGCCGGGGTGGAAGGACGCTCTGGAAACACCATATATTTT
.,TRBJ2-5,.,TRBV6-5,CASSLLEPPQETQYF,TGTGCCAGCAGTCTTCTGGAGCCGCCACAAGAGACCCAGTACTTC
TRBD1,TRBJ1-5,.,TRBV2,CASSGQGYQPQHF,TGTGCCAGCAGCGGACAGGGGTACCAGCCCCAGCATTTT
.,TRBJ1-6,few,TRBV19,CASRRGSSYNSPLHF,TGTGCCAGTAGAAGGGGCAGCTCCTATAATTCACCCCTCCACTTT
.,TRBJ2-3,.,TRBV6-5,CASTQPGGDTQYF,TGTGCCAGCACCCAACCTGGAGGTGATACGCAGTATTTT
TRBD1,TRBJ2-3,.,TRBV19,CASSPDRGGDTQYF,TGTGCCAGTAGTCCCGACAGGGGAGGAGATACGCAGTATTTT
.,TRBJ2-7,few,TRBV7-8,CASSLRAGPYEQYF,TGTGCCAGCAGCTTACGGGCAGGGCCCTACGAGCAGTACTTC